This TCR beta chain was recovered during a study of vaccination and CD4 T cells after COVID-19. Documented treatment: roughly nine-day PBMC culture with coronavirus spike peptide pools or control peptides (ViraFEST assay). Per well, two million PBMCs were cultured in the presence of around 9.4 IU/ml IL-2 and 10 ug/ml peptide pools. Oncomine TCR Beta short-read sequencing was applied to DNA from cultured CD4+ T cells. TCRdb used MiXCR to reprocess the PCR reads, holding one entry per CDR3 protein. Seen here are about 13,000 distinct CDR3 sequences, under 75% observed once, and the top ten hold roughly a sixth. Details on this clonotype: The antigen remains unidentified.

The clonotype was recovered from a human donor who had recovered from COVID-19. The sequenced sample consisted of CD4+ T cells from blood, cultured in vitro.

Here the CDR3 DNA reads TGTGCCAGCAGTTTAAGGGCGTCTGCTGAAGCTTTCTTT. Translated: CASSLRASAEAFF. The genes are TRBV27 and TRBJ1-1; no reliable D call. The CDR3 loop spans 13 amino acids. Germline lookup yields CDR1 MNHEY and CDR2 SMNVEV (reference sequence). V was shortened by 2 bases and J by 6 bases, with 10 bases between the two germline ends.